The entry that follows covers one TCR beta chain sequence. Its specificity is unknown. Primers for the PCR totalled 60 Vbeta and 13 Jbeta. Clones were read by immunoSEQ multiplex PCR, and TCRdb kept only the in-frame ones, dropping some. This sample has fewer than 200,000 clones; 9.5% occur once, and the top ten carry 1% to 1.5%. This sample was taken from a study of cytomegalovirus exposure and HLA in healthy donors. On the study more broadly: Earlier, fewer than 130 million unique TCR beta sequences were recovered from around 200 million T cells by an analysis. Study findings and constraints: Indistinguishable V segments, including TRBV6-2 and TRBV6-3, were excluded.

Looked up from germline, CDR1 is SEHNR and CDR2 is FQNEAQ (reference sequence). V lost 1 base and J 4 bases, leaving 14 bases between the germline ends. The CDR3 has 16 amino acids. The clonotype originates from a woman aged 30 to 39 in good health and CMV-seropositive. V gene TRBV7-9 combines with J gene TRBJ2-1; the D gene is possibly TRBD1 (6 bases). The sequenced material came from PBMCs. The CDR3 reads CASSLVLWTDYNEQFF. The CDR3 coding sequence is TGTGCCAGCAGCTTAGTTCTATGGACAGATTACAATGAGCAGTTCTTC.